The present entry profiles one T cell receptor beta chain with its context. The source of the sample is a study of TIL therapy for anti-PD-1-resistant metastatic lung cancer. Study information: Several tumors were EGFR-mutant and two were ALK-rearranged. Median tumor mutation burden was roughly 1.5 mutations per megabase.

V lost 6 bases and J 8 bases, leaving 21 bases between the germline ends. Germline CDR1 is SGHRS and CDR2 is YFSETQ. The CDR3 is made up of 14 amino acids. Time point reported: pre-treatment sample, taken before nivolumab and TIL therapy. The libraries were made with immunoSEQ v3. Produced via immunoSEQ multiplex PCR; TCRdb's table is partial and in-frame only. The sample yields 40,000 to 55,000 clones, around 80% seen once. The clonotype was recovered from a woman between 25 and 80 years old with non-small cell lung cancer. The chain joins TRBV5-1 to TRBJ2-7; possible D gene TRBD1, 6 bases. The specimen was blood, collected at baseline. The CDR3 loop is CASTDPNRDNQQYF. The CDR3 DNA follows: TGCGCCAGCACCGACCCTAACCGGGACAACCAGCAGTACTTC.